This TCR beta chain was identified during a study of OX40 agonist ivuxolimab in advanced cancers. This CDR3 is 15 amino acids long. Germline CDR1 SGHRS, CDR2 YFSETQ. Trimming cost V 0 bases and J 2 bases, with 11 bases left between them. Repertoires were generated with immunoSEQ multiplex PCR, while TCRdb's copy carries only in-frame clones and drops some. The sample has 60,000 or so clones, roughly 86% seen once; the top ten hold 8.5% to 14%. Sequences were derived from CD4+ or CD8+ T cells sorted from blood, sampled in a trial of the OX40 agonist ivuxolimab. This sequence joins TRBV5-1 and TRBJ1-2; D not certain. The receptor comes from an adult with an advanced solid tumor such as melanoma, head and neck, liver or kidney cancer. CDR3 nucleotides: TGCGCCAGCAGCTTGGTAAGCTCCGGGAACTATGGCTACACCTTC. This sequence encodes CASSLVSSGNYGYTF. The entire variable domain, with the rest obtained from reference TRBV5-1 and TRBJ1-2, is as follows: KAGVTQTPRYLIKTRGQQVTLSCSPISGHRSVSWYQQTPGQGLQFLFEYFSETQRNKGNFPGRFSGRQFSNSRSEMNVSTLELGDSALYLCASSLVSSGNYGYTFGSGTRLTVV.